The rows below give T cell receptor beta chains drawn from one sample of a study of OX40 agonist ivuxolimab in advanced cancers. Some clones are missing from TCRdb's copy, which holds only in-frame ones; the method was immunoSEQ multiplex PCR. The data hold 48,000 or so clones, with around 84% observed a single time. Sample: CD4+ or CD8+ T cells sorted from blood, taken in a trial of the OX40 agonist ivuxolimab. These receptors were collected from an adult with an advanced solid tumor such as melanoma, head and neck, liver or kidney cancer. Each CDR3 is given with its conserved first and last residue. The D gene is left open where the match is weak. Clone size is stated in some rows and not others, as once, few, many or a class when expanded.

CDR3 length: 16; V gene: TRBV18; D gene: TRBD1; J gene: TRBJ1-5; clone size: .; CDR3 DNA: TGTGCCAGCTCACCTATCGGGACAGGGAGCAATCAGCCCCAGCATTTT; CDR3 protein: CASSPIGTGSNQPQHF
CDR3 length: 14; V gene: TRBV7-9; D gene: .; J gene: TRBJ1-6; clone size: few; CDR3 DNA: TGTGCCAGCAGCCCAGGGAACTATAATTCACCCCTCCACTTT; CDR3 protein: CASSPGNYNSPLHF
CDR3 length: 16; V gene: TRBV5-1; D gene: TRBD1; J gene: TRBJ2-3; clone size: .; CDR3 DNA: TGCGCCAGCAGCCTGTCCGGGACAGGGCGCACAGATACGCAGTATTTT; CDR3 protein: CASSLSGTGRTDTQYF
CDR3 length: 16; V gene: TRBV30; D gene: .; J gene: TRBJ2-1; clone size: .; CDR3 DNA: TGTGCCTGGAGTGTACGGCGAGGGGGGACCTACAATGAGCAGTTCTTC; CDR3 protein: CAWSVRRGGTYNEQFF
CDR3 length: 15; V gene: TRBV6-8; D gene: TRBD1; J gene: TRBJ1-4; clone size: .; CDR3 DNA: TGTGCCAGCAGTTATATGGCCCAGGGGGATGAAAAACTGTTTTTT; CDR3 protein: CASSYMAQGDEKLFF
CDR3 length: 13; V gene: TRBV6-5; D gene: TRBD1; J gene: TRBJ2-5; clone size: .; CDR3 DNA: TGTGCCAGCACCGAGACAGGGGAAGAGACCCAGTACTTC; CDR3 protein: CASTETGEETQYF
CDR3 length: 14; V gene: TRBV28; D gene: TRBD1; J gene: TRBJ1-2; clone size: .; CDR3 DNA: TGTGCCAGCAGCCAAAACAGGGGGGCCTATGGCTACACCTTC; CDR3 protein: CASSQNRGAYGYTF
CDR3 length: 16; V gene: TRBV7-6; D gene: TRBD1; J gene: TRBJ1-5; clone size: .; CDR3 DNA: TGTGCCAGCAGCTCCGGCGTCACAGGGGTCGGGGAGCCCCAGCATTTT; CDR3 protein: CASSSGVTGVGEPQHF
CDR3 length: 11; V gene: TRBV2; D gene: .; J gene: TRBJ2-7; clone size: .; CDR3 DNA: TGTGCCGGAAGGAATACTTACGAGCAGTACTTC; CDR3 protein: CAGRNTYEQYF
CDR3 length: 15; V gene: TRBV19; D gene: TRBD1; J gene: TRBJ1-5; clone size: .; CDR3 DNA: TGTGCCAGTAGTCTGACCGGGACAGGGAATCAGCCCCAGCATTTT; CDR3 protein: CASSLTGTGNQPQHF
CDR3 length: 16; V gene: TRBV6-5; D gene: TRBD2; J gene: TRBJ2-3; clone size: .; CDR3 DNA: TGTGCCAGCAGTTCCCGGCTAGCGGGAGAGGGGGGTACGCAGTATTTT; CDR3 protein: CASSSRLAGEGGTQYF
CDR3 length: 14; V gene: TRBV19; D gene: .; J gene: TRBJ2-3; clone size: .; CDR3 DNA: TGTGCCAGTATGGGGGGGGCTTCGACAGATACGCAGTATTTT; CDR3 protein: CASMGGASTDTQYF
CDR3 length: 13; V gene: TRBV18; D gene: .; J gene: TRBJ1-1; clone size: .; CDR3 DNA: TGTGCCAGCTCACCGGGAAGGAACACTGAAGCTTTCTTT; CDR3 protein: CASSPGRNTEAFF
CDR3 length: 12; V gene: TRBV28; D gene: .; J gene: TRBJ1-4; clone size: .; CDR3 DNA: TGTGCCAGCACCTCGGGACATGAAAAACTGTTTTTT; CDR3 protein: CASTSGHEKLFF
CDR3 length: 14; V gene: TRBV5-1; D gene: TRBD1; J gene: TRBJ2-7; clone size: .; CDR3 DNA: TGCGCCAGCAGATCCGGGACAGGAGGCTACGAGCAGTACTTC; CDR3 protein: CASRSGTGGYEQYF
CDR3 length: 14; V gene: TRBV28; D gene: .; J gene: TRBJ1-2; clone size: .; CDR3 DNA: TGTGCCAGCATTTCCGACCCAGTTAACTATGGCTACACCTTC; CDR3 protein: CASISDPVNYGYTF
CDR3 length: 12; V gene: TRBV18; D gene: .; J gene: TRBJ2-7; clone size: .; CDR3 DNA: TGTGCCAGCTCACCCAACGCCTACGAGCAGTACTTC; CDR3 protein: CASSPNAYEQYF
CDR3 length: 14; V gene: TRBV12-5; D gene: TRBD1; J gene: TRBJ2-5; clone size: .; CDR3 DNA: TGTGCTAGTGGTCCAGGGACAGGTCAAGAGACCCAGTACTTC; CDR3 protein: CASGPGTGQETQYF
CDR3 length: 16; V gene: TRBV5-1; D gene: TRBD2; J gene: TRBJ2-1; clone size: .; CDR3 DNA: TGCGCCAGCAGCTTGTCAACTACTAGCGTAGACAATGAGCAGTTCTTC; CDR3 protein: CASSLSTTSVDNEQFF
CDR3 length: 18; V gene: TRBV11-3; D gene: .; J gene: TRBJ2-1; clone size: .; CDR3 DNA: TGTGCCAGCAGCTTAAAGAGGGGGGCGGGGACGTTTAACAATGAGCAGTTCTTC; CDR3 protein: CASSLKRGAGTFNNEQFF
CDR3 length: 13; V gene: TRBV7-7; D gene: TRBD1; J gene: TRBJ2-7; clone size: .; CDR3 DNA: TGTGCTAGCAGCGCGGACAGGGTACACGAGCAGTACTTC; CDR3 protein: CASSADRVHEQYF
CDR3 length: 13; V gene: TRBV5-1; D gene: .; J gene: TRBJ1-2; clone size: .; CDR3 DNA: TGCGCCAGCAGCTCGACAGTTAACTATGGCTACACCTTC; CDR3 protein: CASSSTVNYGYTF
CDR3 length: 13; V gene: TRBV6-1; D gene: TRBD1; J gene: TRBJ1-1; clone size: .; CDR3 DNA: TGTGCCGGCCGGGGACAGGGGAACGCTGAAGCTTTCTTT; CDR3 protein: CAGRGQGNAEAFF
CDR3 length: 17; V gene: TRBV11-2; D gene: .; J gene: TRBJ2-2; clone size: .; CDR3 DNA: TGTGCCAGCAGCTTAGGATCGTGGGAGAAAAACACCGGGGAGCTGTTTTTT; CDR3 protein: CASSLGSWEKNTGELFF
CDR3 length: 14; V gene: TRBV11-2; D gene: TRBD1; J gene: TRBJ1-1; clone size: few; CDR3 DNA: TGTGCCAGCAGCTTGGGACAGATGAACACTGAAGCTTTCTTT; CDR3 protein: CASSLGQMNTEAFF
CDR3 length: 17; V gene: TRBV21-1; D gene: .; J gene: TRBJ1-2; clone size: .; CDR3 DNA: TGTGCCAGCAAAGTGAGGGGTCCATGCGGGACCAACTATGGCTACACCTTC; CDR3 protein: CASKVRGPCGTNYGYTF
CDR3 length: 11; V gene: TRBV6-1; D gene: .; J gene: TRBJ2-1; clone size: .; CDR3 DNA: TGTGCCAGCAGTGAACGCCATGAGCAGTTCTTC; CDR3 protein: CASSERHEQFF
CDR3 length: 11; V gene: TRBV20-1; D gene: .; J gene: TRBJ1-2; clone size: .; CDR3 DNA: TGCAGTGCCCCCCGCAACTATGGCTACACCTTC; CDR3 protein: CSAPRNYGYTF
CDR3 length: 13; V gene: TRBV7-9; D gene: .; J gene: TRBJ2-5; clone size: once; CDR3 DNA: TGTGCCAGCAGCCCCGAGGTGCAAGAGACCCAGTACTTC; CDR3 protein: CASSPEVQETQYF
CDR3 length: 17; V gene: TRBV14; D gene: TRBD2; J gene: TRBJ2-1; clone size: .; CDR3 DNA: TGTGCCAGCAGCTTTGGGACTAGCGGAGGCTCCTACAATGAGCAGTTCTTC; CDR3 protein: CASSFGTSGGSYNEQFF
CDR3 length: 15; V gene: TRBV7-7; D gene: TRBD2; J gene: TRBJ2-7; clone size: .; CDR3 DNA: TGTGCTAGCAGCCTAGCGGGAGGATCCACCTCCGAGCAGTACTTC; CDR3 protein: CASSLAGGSTSEQYF
CDR3 length: 16; V gene: TRBV10-2; D gene: TRBD1; J gene: TRBJ1-2; clone size: .; CDR3 DNA: TGCGCCAGCAGTGACCTATACAGGGGTGCAAAAGCTGGCTACACCTTC; CDR3 protein: CASSDLYRGAKAGYTF